The 8 T cell receptor beta chains below all came from one sample that was sequenced in a study of blood T cells in healthy people across ages. It was with a sample-barcoded 5' primer and a J-beta primer mix that a second PCR of roughly 7 to 12 cycles was run. TCRdb fed the 5' RACE reads into MiXCR, producing one record per CDR3 protein. The data contain 1.5 million or so distinct CDR3 sequences, 35% to 45% of them singletons. The sequencing sample was made of blood. The origin of the receptors is a woman aged 18-35 years in good health.

This clonotype was seen only a few times. The V call is TRBV7-9, the J call TRBJ1-2; maybe TRBD1 (5 bases). The CDR3 has 13 amino acids. Trimming stripped 2 bases from V and 7 bases from J, with 11 bases between. The germline V gene encodes CDR1 SEHNR and CDR2 FQNEAQ (reference sequence). This chain's CDR3 is CASSLYTGIGYTF. In nucleotides, the CDR3 is TGTGCCAGCAGCTTATATACAGGAATTGGCTACACCTTC. The whole variable domain, remainder taken from reference TRBV7-9 and TRBJ1-2, is DTGVSQNPRHKITKRGQNVTFRCDPISEHNRLYWYRQTLGQGPEFLTYFQNEAQLEKSRLLSDRFSAERPKGSFSTLEIQRTEQGDSAMYLCASSLYTGIGYTFGSGTRLTVV.

As regards this clonotype: The CDR3 carries no conserved terminal phenylalanine or tryptophan, so it likely arises from a read error. V and J are TRBV12-3 or TRBV12-4 and TRBJ2-4; 7 nucleotides match TRBD2. The CDR3 runs 15 residues. The V and J ends lost 3 bases and 5 bases, in that order; junction bases with no gene match: 7. In DNA form, the CDR3 reads TGTGCCAGCAGTTTGGGGCGGACTAGGGAAAACATTCAGTACTTA. This encodes CASSLGRTRENIQYL.

Only a few counts were recorded for this clonotype. The chain employs TRBV5-1 and TRBJ2-3; TRBD2 might be the D (5 bases). From germline, CDR1 is SGHRS and CDR2 YFSETQ. V lost 0 bases to trimming and J lost 13 bases, with 18 bases between them. This CDR3 region has 14 residues. CDR3 sequence reads: CASSLAASEDFKYF. As DNA, the CDR3 is TGCGCCAGCAGCTTGGCTGCCTCCGAGGACTTTAAGTATTTT.

This clonotype showed up just a few times. The V and J genes are TRBV7-9 and TRBJ1-5, with D uncertain. This CDR3 is built from 12 residues. The germline CDR1 and CDR2 sequences are SEHNR and FQNEAQ (reference sequence). Trimming pared 5 bases from V and 4 bases from J, leaving 6 bases between. As DNA, the CDR3 is TGTGCCAGCAGCGTAATAAATCAGCCCCAGCATTTT. Amino acids: CASSVINQPQHF.

The rearrangement joins TRBV20-1 to TRBJ2-3, with 12 bases aligning to TRBD2. V was pared by 2 bases and J by 4 bases, with 16 bases of the junction left unmatched. Germline CDR1 reads DFQATT; CDR2 reads SNEGSKA (reference sequence). This CDR3 has 19 amino acids. For the CDR3, the DNA is TGCAGTGCTAGATACGGCCTAGCGGGGGGGAATGGGGTCCCAGATACGCAGTATTTT. It codes for CSARYGLAGGNGVPDTQYF.

The rearrangement joins TRBV20-1 to TRBJ2-1; 9 bases align to TRBD2. In germline, CDR1 is DFQATT, CDR2 SNEGSKA (reference sequence). The length of the CDR3 is 14 residues. Losses at the gene ends were 2 bases for V and 4 bases for J; bases not matched to a gene: 3. The CDR3 here is CSARRLAGYNEQFF. For the CDR3, the DNA is TGCAGTGCTAGAAGGCTAGCGGGATACAATGAGCAGTTCTTC.

This clonotype was observed once. The chain has TRBV7-2 and TRBJ1-2, with D perhaps matching TRBD1 (6 bases). Per germline, CDR1 SGHTA and CDR2 FQGNSA. The CDR3 has 15 residues. The ends were cut back, 1 base at V and 0 bases at J, with 9 bases in the middle. The CDR3 nucleotides read TGTGCCAGCAGCTTAGGGGACACTGCTAACTATGGCTACACCTTC. Translating it yields CASSLGDTANYGYTF.

This rearrangement joins TRBV29-1 to TRBJ2-2; 7 positions agree with TRBD2. V trimming: 5 bases; J trimming: 0 bases; junction bases outside the gene matches: 9. CDR3 length: 16 amino acids. Germline assignment: CDR1 SQVTM and CDR2 ANQGSEA. The CDR3 DNA reads TGCAGCGTTAAGGAAAGACTAGCCGCGAACACCGGGGAGCTGTTTTTT. Translation: CSVKERLAANTGELFF.